This is a list of T cell receptor beta chains from one sample in a study of cytomegalovirus exposure and HLA in healthy donors. Method: immunoSEQ multiplex PCR; TCRdb's copy keeps in-frame clones and lacks some. The sample holds tens of thousands of clones, roughly 92% seen once. Sequenced material: PBMCs. Receptors originate from a young woman in good health and CMV-seropositive. CDR3s include the opening cysteine and the closing phenylalanine or tryptophan. A D gene is named only where the DNA matches it firmly. Rows give clone size only sometimes, using once, few, many, or a class for an expanded clone.

V gene	J gene	clone size	D gene	CDR3 protein	CDR3 DNA
TRBV4-1	TRBJ1-2	once	.	CASSQDDTSLYGYTF	TGCGCCAGCAGCCAAGATGACACCTCACTCTATGGCTACACCTTC
TRBV7-3	TRBJ1-1	.	.	CASSLLGRGNTEAFF	TGTGCCAGCAGCTTATTAGGGAGGGGGAACACTGAAGCTTTCTTT
TRBV4-3	TRBJ2-7	once	TRBD2	CASSQGTSGFSYEQYF	TGCGCCAGCAGCCAGGGTACTAGCGGATTCTCCTACGAGCAGTACTTC
TRBV30	TRBJ2-3	.	.	CAWSVGRTAITDTQYF	TGTGCCTGGAGTGTAGGTAGGACAGCAATCACAGATACGCAGTATTTT
TRBV19	TRBJ2-1	.	.	CASSIKGRGYNEQFF	TGTGCCAGTAGTATTAAGGGGAGGGGGTACAATGAGCAGTTCTTC
TRBV27	TRBJ2-7	.	.	CASHSSGYGEQYF	TGTGCCAGCCATTCTTCGGGATATGGCGAGCAGTACTTC
TRBV7-2	TRBJ2-5	.	TRBD1	CASSWDSPGTQYF	TGTGCCAGCAGCTGGGACAGCCCTGGGACCCAGTACTTC
TRBV9	TRBJ2-7	.	.	CASSVGLETYEQYF	TGTGCCAGCAGCGTAGGACTGGAGACCTACGAGCAGTACTTC
TRBV4-2	TRBJ2-6	.	.	CASSQDGAPGANVLTF	TGTGCCAGCAGCCAAGATGGAGCGCCTGGGGCCAACGTCCTGACTTTC
TRBV21-1	TRBJ2-5	.	.	CASSKPPGPTQETQYF	TGTGCCAGCAGCAAACCCCCAGGGCCTACCCAAGAGACCCAGTACTTC
TRBV18	TRBJ1-5	.	TRBD1	CASSPEYQGANQPQHF	TGTGCCAGCTCACCAGAATACCAGGGGGCCAATCAGCCCCAGCATTTT
TRBV29-1	TRBJ1-1	.	.	CSVEGAWGQFSTEAFF	TGCAGCGTTGAGGGGGCCTGGGGACAATTTAGCACTGAAGCTTTCTTT
TRBV12-1	TRBJ2-1	once	.	CASSTTYNEQFF	TGTGCCAGCAGCACTACCTACAATGAGCAGTTCTTC
TRBV7-8	TRBJ1-2	once	.	CASSLGGGRYGYTF	TGTGCCAGCAGCTTAGGGGGGGGACGGTATGGCTACACCTTC
TRBV2	TRBJ1-3	.	.	CASRERMGSGNTIYF	TGTGCCAGCAGGGAGCGGATGGGGTCTGGAAACACCATATATTTT
TRBV11-2	TRBJ1-3	.	.	CASSQQGAGNTIYF	TGTGCCAGCTCCCAACAGGGAGCTGGAAACACCATATATTTT
TRBV27	TRBJ1-3	.	.	CASSPRISGNTIYF	TGTGCCAGCAGTCCCCGTATATCTGGAAACACCATATATTTT
TRBV18	TRBJ2-5	.	.	CASSPMRAGKETQYF	TGTGCCAGCTCACCAATGAGGGCGGGGAAAGAGACCCAGTACTTC
TRBV18	TRBJ1-2	.	.	CASSPSLTAGYTF	TGTGCCAGCTCACCAAGTCTAACCGCAGGCTACACCTTC
TRBV4-1	TRBJ2-1	.	.	CASSQDRGFGAPASYNEQFF	TGCGCCAGCAGCCAAGATAGGGGCTTTGGTGCGCCCGCCTCCTACAATGAGCAGTTCTTC
TRBV30	TRBJ2-7	.	TRBD2	CAWSGEGTSPYEQYF	TGTGCCTGGAGTGGCGAAGGGACTAGCCCCTACGAGCAGTACTTC
TRBV5-4	TRBJ2-3	.	.	CASSLGPTGTDTQYF	TGTGCCAGCAGCTTGGGACCTACAGGTACAGATACGCAGTATTTT
TRBV29-1	TRBJ1-1	.	TRBD1	CSVLGTGGTEAFF	TGCAGCGTCTTAGGGACAGGGGGCACTGAAGCTTTCTTT
TRBV7-6	TRBJ2-1	.	.	CASSPAGGYEQFF	TGTGCCAGCAGCCCTGCAGGAGGCTATGAGCAGTTCTTC
TRBV10-3	TRBJ2-1	.	.	CAISEKGQGIYNEQFF	TGTGCCATCAGTGAGAAAGGGCAGGGAATCTACAATGAGCAGTTCTTC
TRBV7-2	TRBJ1-2	.	TRBD1	CASSLVGQLYGYTF	TGTGCCAGCAGCTTAGTGGGACAGCTCTATGGCTACACCTTC
TRBV7-2	TRBJ2-7	.	TRBD2	CASSSHPGLVYEQYF	TGTGCCAGCAGTTCCCACCCGGGACTAGTGTACGAGCAGTACTTC
TRBV18	TRBJ1-1	.	.	CASSPQTVLNTEAFF	TGTGCCAGCTCACCGCAGACAGTTCTGAACACTGAAGCTTTCTTT
TRBV27	TRBJ2-1	.	TRBD2	CASSSLAGRYNEQFF	TGTGCCAGCAGTAGTCTAGCGGGGAGATACAATGAGCAGTTCTTC
TRBV30	TRBJ2-3	.	.	CAWNTGIGDTQYF	TGTGCCTGGAATACGGGGATCGGGGATACGCAGTATTTT
TRBV5-1	TRBJ1-4	.	TRBD1	CASSFGEGTGDEKLFF	TGCGCCAGCAGCTTCGGGGAAGGGACAGGGGATGAAAAACTGTTTTTT
TRBV27	TRBJ2-5	.	TRBD1	CASSDRGNGLETQYF	TGTGCCAGCAGTGACAGGGGGAATGGGCTAGAGACCCAGTACTTC
TRBV28	TRBJ1-5	.	.	CASSLLGAGQPQHF	TGTGCCAGCAGTTTATTGGGGGCTGGTCAGCCCCAGCATTTT
TRBV7-9	TRBJ2-2	.	TRBD2	CASSLGLAANTGELFF	TGTGCCAGCAGCTTGGGACTAGCGGCCAACACCGGGGAGCTGTTTTTT
TRBV28	TRBJ2-3	.	.	CASRSQGSDTQYF	TGTGCCAGCAGATCTCAGGGGTCAGATACGCAGTATTTT
TRBV19	TRBJ2-1	.	TRBD2	CASSALAGELTEQFF	TGTGCCAGTAGTGCATTAGCGGGAGAATTGACTGAGCAGTTCTTC
TRBV7-2	TRBJ1-4	.	TRBD1	CASSHFRQGAEKLFF	TGTGCCAGCAGCCACTTTCGACAGGGGGCCGAGAAACTGTTTTTT
TRBV15	TRBJ2-7	.	.	CATSREIGQGSRYEQYF	TGTGCCACCAGCAGAGAAATCGGCCAGGGTAGTAGATACGAGCAGTACTTC
TRBV28	TRBJ1-3	.	.	CATRESSGNTIYF	TGTGCCACCCGAGAAAGCTCTGGAAACACCATATATTTT
TRBV5-1	TRBJ2-2	.	TRBD1	CASSLRQGSTGELFF	TGCGCCAGCAGCTTAAGACAGGGGAGCACCGGGGAGCTGTTTTTT
TRBV15	TRBJ2-1	.	TRBD2	CATTGGRSPGSYNEQFF	TGTGCCACCACCGGCGGGAGATCCCCAGGGTCCTACAATGAGCAGTTCTTC
TRBV19	TRBJ2-1	.	TRBD2	CASKAGVTTYNEQFF	TGTGCCAGCAAAGCGGGAGTCACGACCTACAATGAGCAGTTCTTC
TRBV7-2	TRBJ1-5	.	.	CASSLAGQPNQPQHF	TGTGCCAGCAGCTTAGCCGGACAACCCAATCAGCCCCAGCATTTT
TRBV7-9	TRBJ2-2	.	TRBD2	CASSTLGGLSGKTPGELFF	TGTGCCAGCAGCACCCTAGGGGGACTTAGCGGGAAGACCCCCGGGGAGCTGTTTTTT